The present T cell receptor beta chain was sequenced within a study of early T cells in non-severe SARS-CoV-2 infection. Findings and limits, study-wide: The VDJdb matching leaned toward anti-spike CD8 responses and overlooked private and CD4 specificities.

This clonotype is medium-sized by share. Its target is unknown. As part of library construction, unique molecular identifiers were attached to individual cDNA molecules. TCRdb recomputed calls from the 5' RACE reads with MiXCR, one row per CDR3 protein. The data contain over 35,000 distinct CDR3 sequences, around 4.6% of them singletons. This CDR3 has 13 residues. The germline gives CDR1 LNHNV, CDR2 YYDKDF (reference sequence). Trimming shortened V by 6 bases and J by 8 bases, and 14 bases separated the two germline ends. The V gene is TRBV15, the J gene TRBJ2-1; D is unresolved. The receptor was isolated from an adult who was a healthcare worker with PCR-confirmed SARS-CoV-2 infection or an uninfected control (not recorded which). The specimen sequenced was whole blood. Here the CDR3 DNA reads TGTGCCACCAGAGAGAACCCGGGCGATGAGCAGTTCTTC. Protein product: CATRENPGDEQFF.